This TCR beta chain was sequenced during a study of blood T cell repertoires in COVID-19. Study-level information: Sources were T cells, B-cell-depleted T cells, or PBMCs; the material itself was cDNA or gDNA.

Sequenced by immunoSEQ multiplex PCR; TCRdb stores in-frame clones only, minus some. Among under 300,000 clones listed, 70% to 85% were seen once. The CDR3 loop spans 15 amino acids. V gave up 1 base and J gave up 0 bases, with 8 bases separating them. CDR1 and CDR2 (germline): SGDLS, YYNGEE. The chain links TRBV9 to TRBJ2-1; TRBD2 might be the D (5 bases). What was sequenced was peripheral blood. This sequence was found in a woman of 80 years or more with acute or convalescent COVID-19. CDR3 sequence (DNA): TGTGCCAGCAGCGTATATGAGGGCTCCTACAATGAGCAGTTCTTC. Residues: CASSVYEGSYNEQFF.